This T cell receptor beta chain is drawn from a study of radiotherapy plus CTLA-4 blockade in lung cancer. Study overall: Among all patients, approximately 17% showed objective responses, while 30% to 35% had disease control.

Method: immunoSEQ multiplex PCR; TCRdb's copy keeps in-frame clones and lacks some. The sample lists 25,000 to 35,000 clones; 75% to 85% were seen once. With respect to this clone: The antigen is not known.

The V segment lost 4 bases and the J segment 6 bases; nucleotides outside the gene matches: 13. CDR3 length: 17 residues. Germline loops: CDR1 LGHNA, CDR2 YNFKEQ. Study observations and caveats: Per reports, early blood T cell clone dynamics, plus interferon-beta, forecast response most strongly. TCR clones of tumor origin grew in blood after radiotherapy plus ipilimumab.

Treatment of patients with chemo-refractory metastatic non-small-cell lung cancer consisted of focal radiation plus CTLA-4 blockade with ipilimumab. This specimen consisted of peripheral blood, obtained from a patient treated with radiotherapy plus ipilimumab. This chain links TRBV4-2 with TRBJ2-5; 11 nucleotides align to TRBD2. The sequence derives from a human donor with non-small cell lung cancer that progressed on radiotherapy plus ipilimumab. The CDR3 sequence is CASSLVEASGGMKTQYF. DNA of the CDR3: TGTGCCAGCAGCCTCGTAGAGGCTAGCGGGGGGATGAAGACCCAGTACTTC.